This TCR beta chain was captured by sequencing in a study of T-cell memory formation after mild COVID-19. Study at large: The TCR clusters were mostly specific to one donor.

Whole-study findings and limits: The study detected some responding clones in pre-infection memory, suggesting cross-reactive memory joined. Chiefly within CM and EM were the contracting CD4+ clones; CD8+ ones were within EMRA. Clones contracting across day 15 to 85 had a balanced CD4/CD8 profile; later expanding clones leaned CD4+.

For this clonotype: Its specificity is not known.

The junction had 3 bases not matched to a gene; V was cut back by 5 bases and J by 1 base. The CDR3 is 14 amino acids. Germline values: CDR1 MNHEY, CDR2 SVGAGI. TCRdb fed the 5' RACE reads into MiXCR, producing one record per CDR3 protein. Among more than 150,000 distinct CDR3 sequences, 20% to 25% were seen once, and the ten largest hold 23%. Sequencing was done on a sample of PBMCs or a T cell subset sorted from them (not recorded which). V usage is TRBV6-5 and J usage is TRBJ1-2; 8 bases agree with TRBD1. This receptor was obtained from an adult woman who had mild COVID-19 (a few samples of this study predate the infection). Cell type and time point are not known. This CDR3 reads CASSGQGFNYGYTF. The DNA for the CDR3 is TGTGCCAGCAGTGGACAGGGCTTTAACTATGGCTACACCTTC.